Described below is a single T cell receptor (beta chain) sequence and its context. This receptor's antigen is unknown. Per-base quality was not reported, and no clone a single base away is much larger than it. The donors were roughly 38 Caucasian individuals from Russia, aged 6 to 90 years, who were systemically healthy. Each donor gave 8 to 10 milliliters of peripheral blood, collected into EDTA-treated Vacutainer tubes. Ficoll-Paque density-gradient centrifugation was used to isolate PBMCs, with at least 6 million per sample. Total RNA was extracted from PBMCs with Trizol reagent, with at least 6 micrograms obtained per sample. For every donor, flow cytometry on a PBMC aliquot measured the percentage of naive CD45RAhigh/CD27high T cells. This record comes from a study of blood T cells in healthy people across ages (dated by TCRdb to the mid-2010s). Some background on the complete study: Template switching captured roughly one uniquely barcoded TCR beta cDNA molecule per two T cells in model experiments. Age-related changes in TCR beta repertoire diversity were measured in the study by deep sequencing normalized with unique cDNA molecular identifiers. Four age groups were formed from the donors: young (average approximately 16 years), middle-aged (approximately 41), aged (around 68) and long-lived (more than 75). Donors of different ages were randomly distributed across sequencing lanes to avoid experimental bias. Using the same blood draw, the study looked at two additional independent replicas of 1 million unique cDNA reads for two donors, one aged 18 to 30 and the other aged 80 or older.

Libraries were made using 5' RACE. Instrument used: Illumina HiSeq 2500. A second PCR of about 6 to 12 cycles was run with a J-beta primer mix and a sample-barcoded 5' primer. A unique molecular identifier was introduced onto each TCR beta cDNA molecule by a template-switch 5' adaptor carrying 12 random nucleotides. Each sample yielded at least 2.5 million CDR3-containing paired-end reads. First-strand cDNA synthesis was performed from all RNA using the Mint cDNA synthesis kit, with priming by a TRBC-specific oligonucleotide. After uracil-DNA glycosylase treatment, a first 18-cycle PCR used universal primers M1SS and BC2_uni_R on all cDNA. The authors' analysis ran thus. For normalization, 1 million high-quality reads were randomly selected from each sample, with every read carrying a distinct molecular identifier. Reads with shared molecular identifiers were discarded instead of being binned into consensus sequences. CDR3 identification, clonotype clustering and error correction used MiTCR with a Q25 quality threshold and the strictest error-elimination algorithm. A nonparametric unseen species model with Euler transformation was used to estimate a lower bound on total TCR beta diversity. TCRdb ran its own pipeline on the public reads, namely fastp trimming at Q25 and MiXCR clone calling, and kept in-frame beta chains. CDR3 protein sequences are deduplicated, and each keeps its most common genes and DNA. It is TCRdb's table, rather than the study itself, that gives the V and J calls and clone size. The sample data list fewer than 900,000 distinct CDR3 sequences, and around 46% of these were observed just once. The biggest ten clones account for 20% to 25% of the sample.

V is trimmed back by 0 bases and J by 1 base, and the junction contains 5 bases that no gene match accounts for. Based on the germline V gene (reference sequence), the CDR1 and CDR2 sequences are DFQATT and SNEGSKA. The CDR3, cysteine through phenylalanine, is 16 amino acids long. Only the CDR3 DNA is retained, 48 bases long and in frame from the first base. Beyond this particular receptor, the publication reports: Since profiling was done on bulk unsorted PBMCs, naive and antigen-experienced compartments could not be conclusively compared. Compared with the aged group, the long-lived group had more naive CD4+ T cells, fewer expanded clones and increased TCR diversity, suggesting age selection. Donor CMV infection status was unknown, potentially confounding age-related changes in expanded clonotypes. As age increased, observed TCR beta diversity per million T cells dropped in a roughly linear way, and a significant reduction was already evident by age 40. There was a strong correlation between observed TCR beta diversity and the percentage of naive T cells measured by flow cytometry. Total diversity estimates from one million sequenced T cells were considered lower bounds and underestimates.

Material for sequencing was blood. This TCR was recovered from a woman aged 55 to 70 in good health. The receptor chain draws on TRBV20-1 and TRBJ2-2, and TRBD2 matches 7 of the central bases. The nucleotide sequence is given as TGCAGTGCTAGAGATCCGTCTAGCGGGAACACCGGGGAGCTGTTTTTT. Translated, this gives CSARDPSSGNTGELFF.